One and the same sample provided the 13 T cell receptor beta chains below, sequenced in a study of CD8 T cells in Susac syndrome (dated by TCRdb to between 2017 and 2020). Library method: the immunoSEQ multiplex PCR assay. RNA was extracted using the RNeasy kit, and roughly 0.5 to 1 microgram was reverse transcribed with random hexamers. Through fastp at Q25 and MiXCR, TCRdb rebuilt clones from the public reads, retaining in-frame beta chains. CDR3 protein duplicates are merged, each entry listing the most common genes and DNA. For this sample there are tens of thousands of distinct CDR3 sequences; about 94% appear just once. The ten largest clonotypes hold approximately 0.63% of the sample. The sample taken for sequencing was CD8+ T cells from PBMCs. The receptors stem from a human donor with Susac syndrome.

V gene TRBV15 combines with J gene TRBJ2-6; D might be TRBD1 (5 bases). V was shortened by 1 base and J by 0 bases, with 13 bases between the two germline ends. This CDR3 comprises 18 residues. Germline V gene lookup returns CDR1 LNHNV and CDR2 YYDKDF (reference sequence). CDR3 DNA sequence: TGTGCCACCAGCAGAGGTACAGGCCTAGGCTCTGGGGCCAACGTCCTGACTTTC. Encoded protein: CATSRGTGLGSGANVLTF. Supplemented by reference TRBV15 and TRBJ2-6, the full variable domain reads DAMVIQNPRYQVTQFGKPVTLSCSQTLNHNVMYWYQQKSSQAPKLLFHYYDKDFNNEADTPDNFQSRRPNTSFCFLDIRSPGLGDTAMYLCATSRGTGLGSGANVLTFGAGSRLTVL.

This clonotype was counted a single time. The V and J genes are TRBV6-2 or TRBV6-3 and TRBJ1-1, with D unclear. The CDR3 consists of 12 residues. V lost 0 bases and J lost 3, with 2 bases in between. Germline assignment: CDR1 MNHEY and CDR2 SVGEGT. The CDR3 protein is CASSYSYTEAFF. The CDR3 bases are TGTGCCAGCAGTTACTCCTACACTGAAGCTTTCTTT.

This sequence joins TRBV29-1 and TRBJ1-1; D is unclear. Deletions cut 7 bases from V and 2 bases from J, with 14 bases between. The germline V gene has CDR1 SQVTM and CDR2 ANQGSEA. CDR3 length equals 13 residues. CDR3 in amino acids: CSGYIDGNTEAFF. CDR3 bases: TGCAGCGGTTATATAGACGGAAACACTGAAGCTTTCTTT.

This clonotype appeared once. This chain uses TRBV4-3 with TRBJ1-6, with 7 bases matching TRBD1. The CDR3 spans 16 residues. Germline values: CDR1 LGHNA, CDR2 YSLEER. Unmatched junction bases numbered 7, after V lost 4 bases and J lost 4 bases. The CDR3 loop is CASSLIGQDYNSPLHF. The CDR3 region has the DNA TGCGCCAGCAGCCTTATCGGACAGGATTATAATTCACCCCTCCACTTT.

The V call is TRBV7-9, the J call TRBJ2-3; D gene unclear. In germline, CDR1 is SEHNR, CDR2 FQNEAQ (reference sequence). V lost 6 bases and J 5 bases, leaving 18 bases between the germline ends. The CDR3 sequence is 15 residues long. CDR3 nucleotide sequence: TGTGCCAGCAGTGATCCCCGTCGCTTAGGAGATACGCAGTATTTT. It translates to CASSDPRRLGDTQYF. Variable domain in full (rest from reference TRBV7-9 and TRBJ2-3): DTGVSQNPRHKITKRGQNVTFRCDPISEHNRLYWYRQTLGQGPEFLTYFQNEAQLEKSRLLSDRFSAERPKGSFSTLEIQRTEQGDSAMYLCASSDPRRLGDTQYFGPGTRLTVL.

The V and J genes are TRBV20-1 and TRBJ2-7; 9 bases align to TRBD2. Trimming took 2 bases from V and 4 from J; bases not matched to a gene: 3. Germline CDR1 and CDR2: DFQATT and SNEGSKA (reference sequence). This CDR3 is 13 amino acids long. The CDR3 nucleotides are TGCAGTGCTAGACCTAGCGGGAAGTACGAGCAGTACTTC. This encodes CSARPSGKYEQYF.

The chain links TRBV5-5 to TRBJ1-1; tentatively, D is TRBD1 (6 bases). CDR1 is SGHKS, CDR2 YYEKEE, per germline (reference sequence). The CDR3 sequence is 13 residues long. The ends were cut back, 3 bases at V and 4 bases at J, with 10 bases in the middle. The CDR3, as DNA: TGTGCCAGCAGCTGGACAGACAGCACTGAAGCTTTCTTT. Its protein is CASSWTDSTEAFF.

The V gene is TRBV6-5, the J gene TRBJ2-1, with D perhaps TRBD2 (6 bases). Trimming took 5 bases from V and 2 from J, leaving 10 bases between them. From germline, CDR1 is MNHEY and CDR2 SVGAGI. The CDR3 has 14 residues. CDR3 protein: CASSAWGAYNEQFF. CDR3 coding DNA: TGTGCCAGCAGTGCCTGGGGGGCCTACAATGAGCAGTTCTTC.

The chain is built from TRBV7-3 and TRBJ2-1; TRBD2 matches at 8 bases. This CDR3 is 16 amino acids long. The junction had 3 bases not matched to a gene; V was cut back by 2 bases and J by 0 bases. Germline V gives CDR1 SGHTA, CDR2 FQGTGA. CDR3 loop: CASSLVGTSSYNEQFF. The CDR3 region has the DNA TGTGCCAGCAGCTTAGTTGGGACTAGCTCCTACAATGAGCAGTTCTTC. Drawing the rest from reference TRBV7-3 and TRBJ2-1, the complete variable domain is GAGVSQTPSNKVTEKGKYVELRCDPISGHTALYWYRQSLGQGPEFLIYFQGTGAADDSGLPNDRFFAVRPEGSVSTLKIQRTERGDSAVYLCASSLVGTSSYNEQFFGPGTRLTVL.

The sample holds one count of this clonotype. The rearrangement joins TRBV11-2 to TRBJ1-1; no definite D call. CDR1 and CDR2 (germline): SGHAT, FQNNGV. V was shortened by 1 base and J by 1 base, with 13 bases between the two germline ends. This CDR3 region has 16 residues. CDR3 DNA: TGTGCCAGCAGCTTAGGGCAGTGGGCCGAGAACACTGAAGCTTTCTTT. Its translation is CASSLGQWAENTEAFF.

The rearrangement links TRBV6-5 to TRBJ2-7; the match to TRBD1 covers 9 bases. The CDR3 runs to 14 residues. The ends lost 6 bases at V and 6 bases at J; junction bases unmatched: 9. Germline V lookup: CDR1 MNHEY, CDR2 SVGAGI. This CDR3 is CASRLGTGRTEQYF. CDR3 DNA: TGTGCCAGCAGACTGGGGACAGGGAGAACCGAGCAGTACTTC.

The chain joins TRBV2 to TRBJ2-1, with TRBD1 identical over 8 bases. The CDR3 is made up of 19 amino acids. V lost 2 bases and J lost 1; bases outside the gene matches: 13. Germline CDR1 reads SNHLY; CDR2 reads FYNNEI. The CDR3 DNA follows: TGTGCCAGCAGTGAACCAGGACGCGGGACAGGAGGGTCCTACAATGAGCAGTTCTTC. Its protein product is CASSEPGRGTGGSYNEQFF.

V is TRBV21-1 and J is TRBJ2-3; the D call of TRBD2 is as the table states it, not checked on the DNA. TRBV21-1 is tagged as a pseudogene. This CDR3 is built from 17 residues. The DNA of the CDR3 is TGTGCCAGCAGCAAAGCGTGGCTAGCGGGGGCTGGAGATACGCAGTATTTT. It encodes CASSKAWLAGAGDTQYF.